This T cell receptor (beta chain) was identified in a study of control samples from healthy donors and cancer patients. Assay: immunoSEQ multiplex PCR; the TCRdb copy retains only in-frame clones and omits some. Of 120,000 to 150,000 clones in the sample, 89% are singletons; the top ten hold around 4.7%. CDR1 LNHDA and CDR2 SQIVND come from the germline V gene (reference sequence). This CDR3 contains 14 residues. The ends lost 5 bases at V and 3 bases at J; junction bases unmatched: 4. V usage is TRBV19 and J usage is TRBJ1-1; 9 bases agree with TRBD1. This TCR was recovered from a man between 25 and 39 years old in good health. Sequencing input: blood. The CDR3 DNA sequence: TGTGCCAGTAGTTTGGGACAGGGTTACACTGAAGCTTTCTTT. This sequence encodes CASSLGQGYTEAFF.